One sample yielded the 26 T cell receptor beta chains listed below, sequenced in a study of T-cell memory formation after mild COVID-19. From the 5' RACE reads, TCRdb called clonotypes with MiXCR, one entry per CDR3 protein. The sample lists just over 200,000 distinct CDR3 sequences, over 9% occurring once. Sequences were obtained from PBMCs or a T cell subset sorted from them (not recorded which). These receptors all come from a man younger than 35 who had mild COVID-19 (a few samples of this study predate the infection). Cell type and time point are not known.

The rearrangement links TRBV5-6 to TRBJ2-1; D is perhaps TRBD2 (6 bases). Germline V gene sequence: CDR1 SGHDT, CDR2 YYEEEE. The ends were cut back, 4 bases at V and 2 bases at J, with 16 bases in the middle. CDR3 length: 16 residues. DNA for the CDR3: TGTGCCAGCAGCAAAGCCGCGGGGACCACCTACAATGAGCAGTTCTTC. The encoded protein is CASSKAAGTTYNEQFF.

This clonotype was seen a few times. V usage is TRBV20-1 and J usage is TRBJ1-5; 7 nucleotides line up with TRBD1. The CDR3 extends over 13 amino acids. Trimming at V came to 6 bases and at J to 2 bases, leaving 4 bases not matched to a gene. Germline loops: CDR1 DFQATT, CDR2 SNEGSKA (reference sequence). The CDR3 loop reads CSAPGQGNQPQHF. CDR3 bases: TGCAGTGCCCCCGGACAGGGCAATCAGCCCCAGCATTTT.

This clonotype was seen a few times. The chain recombines TRBV7-2 with TRBJ1-2; D ambiguous. Trimming stripped 1 base from V and 2 bases from J, with 8 bases between. The germline V gene has CDR1 SGHTA and CDR2 FQGNSA. The CDR3 runs to 14 residues. The CDR3 DNA sequence: TGTGCCAGCAGCTTAGTTCGGCCGAACTATGGCTACACCTTC. This codes for CASSLVRPNYGYTF.

This clonotype has at least ten counts. This chain connects TRBV18 to TRBJ1-5, with unresolved D. CDR3 length equals 15 residues. V was cut by 1 base and J by 4 bases, with 11 bases left in between. Germline CDR1 reads KGHSH; CDR2 reads LQKENI. The chain's CDR3 is CASSPLDGMNQPQHF. The CDR3 bases are TGTGCCAGCTCACCACTGGACGGAATGAATCAGCCCCAGCATTTT.

The gene calls are TRBV20-1 and TRBJ1-1; D unclear. Looked up from germline, CDR1 is DFQATT and CDR2 is SNEGSKA (reference sequence). Between the trimmed V and J ends, which lost 3 bases and 0 bases, there was a span of 14 bases. The CDR3 runs 15 residues. The CDR3: CSASTGPDLNTEAFF. CDR3 nucleotides: TGCAGTGCTAGTACGGGCCCGGATCTGAACACTGAAGCTTTCTTT.

CDR3 coding DNA: TGTGCCAGCAGCCAAAGCCGGGGAAACACCATATATTTT. This codes for CASSQSRGNTIYF. The chain uses TRBV7-3 and TRBJ1-3; D not resolved. The CDR3 runs to 13 residues. The germline V gene encodes CDR1 SGHTA and CDR2 FQGTGA. Deletions cut 5 bases from V and 4 bases from J, with 9 bases between.

In its sample, this clonotype was seen a few times. V is TRBV4-3 and J is TRBJ2-3; 9 positions match TRBD1. V lost 4 bases to trimming and J lost 14 bases; unmatched junction nucleotides: 10. The germline CDR1 and CDR2 sequences are LGHNA and YSLEER. The CDR3 consists of 13 residues. This CDR3 is CASSRLAGTGRYF. The CDR3 DNA sequence: TGCGCCAGCAGCCGGCTCGCTGGGACAGGGAGGTATTTT.

The V call is TRBV6-2 or TRBV6-3, the J call TRBJ2-3, with TRBD1 as a possible D gene (5 bases). Germline assignment: CDR1 MNHEY and CDR2 SVGEGT. Deletions cut 4 bases from V and 0 bases from J, with 8 bases between. This CDR3 is built from 14 residues. The DNA for the CDR3 is TGTGCCAGCAGTTCCCAGGGTAGCACAGATACGCAGTATTTT. Its translation: CASSSQGSTDTQYF.

V is TRBV6-2 or TRBV6-3 and J is TRBJ1-5; no firm D call. V lost 2 bases and J 5 bases, leaving 13 bases between the germline ends. Germline V gene data show CDR1 as MNHEY and CDR2 as SVGEGT. This CDR3 contains 15 residues. The CDR3 nucleotides are TGTGCCAGCAGTTACGGGTTCGACATATATCAGCCCCAGCATTTT. It translates to CASSYGFDIYQPQHF.

The chain links TRBV6-1 to TRBJ2-1; 10 positions agree with TRBD2. V shed 4 bases and J 8 bases; nucleotides not matched to a gene: 14. Per the germline V gene, CDR1 is MNHNS and CDR2 is SASEGT. This CDR3 contains 17 residues. In nucleotides, the CDR3 is TGTGCCAGCAGTGGCCGCCTAAGCGGGGGGGCTCTCTATGAGCAGTTCTTC. Protein product: CASSGRLSGGALYEQFF.

In this sample, this clonotype turned up a few times. V usage is TRBV21-1 and J usage is TRBJ2-3; no DNA check was done on the table's D call, TRBD2. TRBV21-1 represents a pseudogene. The CDR3 consists of 15 residues. The chain's CDR3 is CASSKGGGGPDTQYF. The CDR3 region has the DNA TGTGCCAGCAGCAAAGGGGGAGGGGGACCAGATACGCAGTATTTT.

This clonotype was seen more than once but under ten times. The gene calls are TRBV6-2 or TRBV6-3 and TRBJ1-5, with D possibly matching TRBD1 (5 bases). The germline V and J ends were trimmed by 6 bases and 4 bases, with 19 bases remaining between them. Germline CDR1 and CDR2: MNHEY and SVGEGT. This CDR3 is built from 16 residues. The CDR3 loop reads CASSHWGTGDNQPQHF. The CDR3 DNA follows: TGTGCCAGCAGCCATTGGGGAACAGGAGATAATCAGCCCCAGCATTTT.

This clonotype was found a few times. This rearrangement joins TRBV19 to TRBJ1-1, with D possibly TRBD1 on 5 matching bases. The CDR3 is made up of 16 amino acids. With 7 bases removed from V and 4 bases from J, the gap between germline ends came to 22 bases. Germline V lookup: CDR1 LNHDA, CDR2 SQIVND (reference sequence). The CDR3 nucleotides are TGTGCCAGTAACTCAGAGGGGATCGGGCTACCCACTGAAGCTTTCTTT. Its translation: CASNSEGIGLPTEAFF.

This clonotype was observed many times. CDR3 in amino acids: CASSQNNGGYGYTF. The DNA of the CDR3 is TGCGCCAGCAGCCAAAACAACGGGGGCTATGGCTACACCTTC. The J gene is TRBJ1-2, the V gene TRBV4-1; possible D gene TRBD1, 5 bases. Germline V lookup: CDR1 MGHRA, CDR2 YSYEKL. The CDR3 is 14 amino acids. Trimming left V 2 bases short and J 4 bases short, with 11 bases between.

This rearrangement joins TRBV5-1 to TRBJ1-4; a weak D match, TRBD1 (5 bases). Trimming shortened V by 4 bases and J by 8 bases, and 15 bases separated the two germline ends. The CDR3 totals 14 residues. Germline V CDR1 and CDR2: SGHRS, YFSETQ. CDR3: CASSPGTHREKLFF. The CDR3 nucleotides are TGCGCCAGCAGCCCCGGGACCCATCGGGAAAAACTGTTTTTT.

This clonotype was picked up a small number of times. The rearrangement joins TRBV24-1 to TRBJ2-3; the match to TRBD1 covers 8 bases. CDR1 is KGHDR and CDR2 is SFDVKD in the germline V gene. CDR3 length: 16 amino acids. J lost 6 bases, V lost 3 bases, and 10 bases had no gene match. DNA of the CDR3: TGTGCCACCAGTGATCCCGCCAGGGGGCATGAGGATACGCAGTATTTT. It specifies CATSDPARGHEDTQYF.

This clonotype was recorded a few times. The genes are TRBV6-1 and TRBJ2-1; 9 nucleotides match TRBD2. The germline V gene encodes CDR1 MNHNS and CDR2 SASEGT. J lost 2 bases, V lost 10 bases, and 3 bases had no gene match. This CDR3 contains 13 residues. The CDR3 spells CATERGAYNEQFF. In nucleotides, the CDR3 is TGTGCCACCGAGCGGGGGGCCTACAATGAGCAGTTCTTC.

The V call is TRBV11-2, the J call TRBJ1-1; TRBD1 agrees at 10 bases. Germline V gene sequence: CDR1 SGHAT, CDR2 FQNNGV. CDR3 length equals 18 residues. The V gene end was trimmed by 1 base and the J gene end by 11 bases; junction bases not matched to a gene: 19. In DNA form, the CDR3 reads TGTGCCAGCAGCTTAGCCTTTCAACCAACCGGGACAGGGGTAGGCGCTTTCTTT. Translated, it gives CASSLAFQPTGTGVGAFF.

This clonotype has more than one count but fewer than ten. V and J are TRBV6-1 and TRBJ1-1, with D possibly TRBD1 on 6 matching bases. CDR3 size: 18 residues. Germline CDR1 MNHNS, CDR2 SASEGT. The germline V and J ends were trimmed by 4 bases and 0 bases, with 21 bases remaining between them. CDR3: CASSVVVGAAQMNTEAFF. CDR3 in DNA: TGTGCCAGCAGTGTTGTAGTGGGGGCCGCCCAAATGAACACTGAAGCTTTCTTT.

A few counts support this clonotype. V is TRBV9 and J is TRBJ1-2; 8 bases fit TRBD1. V dropped 3 bases and J dropped 4; count of bases not matched to a gene: 11. CDR1 SGDLS and CDR2 YYNGEE come from the germline V gene. This CDR3 contains 16 residues. The CDR3 DNA is TGTGCCAGCAGCGCCACAGGGGGTGCCCGGCTCTATGGCTACACCTTC. Encoded protein: CASSATGGARLYGYTF.

In its sample, this clonotype was seen many times. The J gene is TRBJ2-3, the V gene TRBV7-2; 9 nucleotides line up with TRBD1. In germline, CDR1 is SGHTA, CDR2 FQGNSA. This CDR3 region has 15 residues. Unmatched junction bases numbered 8, after V lost 5 bases and J lost 5 bases. In DNA form, the CDR3 reads TGTGCCAGCAGCCTGATGGGACAGGGAGGAGATACGCAGTATTTT. Its translation: CASSLMGQGGDTQYF.

The chain links TRBV5-1 to TRBJ2-5, with D perhaps matching TRBD1 (5 bases). CDR1 and CDR2 from the germline V gene are SGHRS and YFSETQ. The CDR3 is 15 residues long. The V end was cut by 3 bases, the J end by 4 bases, with 16 bases between. The CDR3 region is CASSYQGSQGETQYF. For the CDR3, the DNA is TGCGCCAGCAGCTATCAAGGGTCCCAGGGAGAGACCCAGTACTTC.

The table lists this clonotype with a few counts. The V call is TRBV20-1, the J call TRBJ1-5; 7 positions agree with TRBD1. This CDR3 contains 14 residues. Germline CDR1 DFQATT, CDR2 SNEGSKA (reference sequence). V gave up 5 bases and J gave up 5 bases; unmatched junction bases: 9. The CDR3 here is CSALAGGPHQPQHF. The CDR3 coding sequence is TGCAGTGCTCTTGCAGGGGGACCCCATCAGCCCCAGCATTTT.

The chain recombines TRBV6-2 or TRBV6-3 with TRBJ1-1; D not resolved. The germline CDR1 and CDR2 sequences are MNHEY and SVGEGT. The CDR3 runs to 12 residues. V was cut by 6 bases and J by 1 base, with 6 bases left in between. The CDR3 region is CASSQANTEAFF. CDR3 DNA: TGTGCCAGCAGCCAGGCGAACACTGAAGCTTTCTTT.

The chain has TRBV12-3 or TRBV12-4 and TRBJ1-4, with D unclear. Trimming removed 4 bases at V and 0 bases at J, with 6 bases between. CDR3 length equals 14 residues. CDR3 nucleotides: TGTGCCAGCAGTTCGGCGGCAACTAATGAAAAACTGTTTTTT. This sequence encodes CASSSAATNEKLFF.

V is TRBV6-6 and J is TRBJ1-2; D gene unclear. V was shortened by 6 bases and J by 3 bases, with 14 bases between the two germline ends. Germline V lookup: CDR1 MNHNY, CDR2 SVGAGI (reference sequence). This CDR3 is built from 14 residues. Here the CDR3 DNA reads TGTGCCAGCAGGAAGGGAAACCGTGACTATGGCTACACCTTC. Its protein is CASRKGNRDYGYTF.